This T cell receptor (beta chain) was recovered during a study of blood T cell repertoires in COVID-19. Study at large: The analysed material was cDNA or gDNA that came from T cells, B-cell-depleted T cells, or PBMCs.

As originally analysed: Quantification of nucleated cells was approximated via reference gene primer amplification. The assay was immunoSEQ multiplex PCR, and TCRdb's table has in-frame clones only and misses some. The V and J calls and clone size are taken from that table; D and trimming were inferred from the DNA. The sample has 290,000 or so clones, around nine tenths seen once. V was pared by 8 bases and J by 0 bases, with 10 bases between. Germline V lookup: CDR1 MDHEN, CDR2 SYDVKM. The CDR3 covers 14 residues. Participants, about 18 to 100 years old, spanned fewer than 30 US areas. Either two negative PCRs, clearance, or symptom resolution qualified Cohort 3 donors as recovered.

The receptor was isolated from a young woman who had recovered from COVID-19. Sequenced sample: PBMCs or T cells enriched from blood (not recorded which). The V and J genes are TRBV28 and TRBJ2-2; no reliable D call. The CDR3: CASDNEPNTGELFF. The CDR3 DNA is TGTGCCAGCGACAACGAGCCGAACACCGGGGAGCTGTTTTTT. The variable domain in full, completed from reference TRBV28 and TRBJ2-2, reads DVKVTQSSRYLVKRTGEKVFLECVQDMDHENMFWYRQDPGLGLRLIYFSYDVKMKEKGDIPEGYSVSREKKERFSLILESASTNQTSMYLCASDNEPNTGELFFGEGSRLTVL.